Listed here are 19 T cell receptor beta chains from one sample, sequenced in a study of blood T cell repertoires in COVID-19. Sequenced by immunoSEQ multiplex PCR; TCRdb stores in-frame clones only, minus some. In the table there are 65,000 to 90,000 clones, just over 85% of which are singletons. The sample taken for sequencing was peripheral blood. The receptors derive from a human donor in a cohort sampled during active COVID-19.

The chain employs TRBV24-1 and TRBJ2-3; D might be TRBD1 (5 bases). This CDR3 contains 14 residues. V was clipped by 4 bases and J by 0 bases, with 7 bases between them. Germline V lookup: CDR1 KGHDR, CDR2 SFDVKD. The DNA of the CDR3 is TGTGCCACCAGTGAGGACACGAGCACAGATACGCAGTATTTT. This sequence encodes CATSEDTSTDTQYF.

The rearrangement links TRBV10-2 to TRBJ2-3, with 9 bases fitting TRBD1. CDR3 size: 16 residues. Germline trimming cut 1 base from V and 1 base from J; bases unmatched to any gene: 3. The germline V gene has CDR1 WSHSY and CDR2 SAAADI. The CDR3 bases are TGCGCCAGCAGTGAGTGGAGGGACAGGGGCACAGATACGCAGTATTTT. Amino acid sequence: CASSEWRDRGTDTQYF.

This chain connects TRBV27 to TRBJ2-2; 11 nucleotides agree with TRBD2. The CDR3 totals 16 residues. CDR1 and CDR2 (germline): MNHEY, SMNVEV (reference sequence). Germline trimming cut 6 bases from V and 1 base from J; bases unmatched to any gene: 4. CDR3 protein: CASSSSGGRNTGELFF. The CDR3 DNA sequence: TGTGCCAGCAGCTCTAGCGGGGGGAGGAACACCGGGGAGCTGTTTTTT.

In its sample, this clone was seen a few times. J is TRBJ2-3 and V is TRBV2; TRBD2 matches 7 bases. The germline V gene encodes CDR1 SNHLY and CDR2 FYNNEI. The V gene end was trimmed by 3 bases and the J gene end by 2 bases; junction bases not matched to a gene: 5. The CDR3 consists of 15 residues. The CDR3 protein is CASSDRAGATDTQYF. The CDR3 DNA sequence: TGTGCCAGCAGTGATAGGGCGGGAGCCACAGATACGCAGTATTTT.

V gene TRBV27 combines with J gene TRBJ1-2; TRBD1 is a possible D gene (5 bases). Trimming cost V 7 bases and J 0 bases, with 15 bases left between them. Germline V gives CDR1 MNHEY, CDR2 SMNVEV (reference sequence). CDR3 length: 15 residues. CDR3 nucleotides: TGTGCCAGCACTCCGGGGGGATCCCCTAACTATGGCTACACCTTC. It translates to CASTPGGSPNYGYTF.

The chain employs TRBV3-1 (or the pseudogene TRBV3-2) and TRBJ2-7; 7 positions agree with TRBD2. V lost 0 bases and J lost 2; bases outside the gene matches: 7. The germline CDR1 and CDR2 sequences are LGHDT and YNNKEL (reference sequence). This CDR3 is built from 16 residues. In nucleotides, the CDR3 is TGTGCCAGCAGCCAAGATCCGAGCGCGGGGGCCTACGAGCAGTACTTC. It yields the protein CASSQDPSAGAYEQYF.

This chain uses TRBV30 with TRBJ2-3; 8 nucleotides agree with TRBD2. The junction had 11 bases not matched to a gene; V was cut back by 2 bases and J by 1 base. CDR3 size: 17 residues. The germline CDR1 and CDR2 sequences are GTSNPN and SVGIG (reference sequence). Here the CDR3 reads CAWSPGAYSGGTDTQYF. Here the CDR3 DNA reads TGTGCCTGGAGTCCCGGCGCGTATAGCGGGGGCACAGATACGCAGTATTTT. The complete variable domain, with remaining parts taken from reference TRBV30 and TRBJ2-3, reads SQTIHQWPATLVQPVGSPLSLECTVEGTSNPNLYWYRQAAGRGLQLLFYSVGIGQISSEVPQNLSASRPQDRQFILSSKKLLLSDSGFYLCAWSPGAYSGGTDTQYFGPGTRLTVL.

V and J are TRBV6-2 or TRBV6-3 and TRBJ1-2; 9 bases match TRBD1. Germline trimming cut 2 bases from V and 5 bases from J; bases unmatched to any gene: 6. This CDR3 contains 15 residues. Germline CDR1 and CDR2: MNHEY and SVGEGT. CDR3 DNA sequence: TGTGCCAGCAGTTACAGGGACAGGGTCCTGTATGGCTACACCTTC. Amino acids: CASSYRDRVLYGYTF.

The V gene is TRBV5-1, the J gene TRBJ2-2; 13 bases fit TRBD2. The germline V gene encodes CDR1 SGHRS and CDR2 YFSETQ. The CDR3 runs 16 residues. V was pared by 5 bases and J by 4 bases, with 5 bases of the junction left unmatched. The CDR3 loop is CASSSGLAGPTGELFF. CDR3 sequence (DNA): TGCGCCAGCAGTTCGGGACTAGCGGGACCCACCGGGGAGCTGTTTTTT.

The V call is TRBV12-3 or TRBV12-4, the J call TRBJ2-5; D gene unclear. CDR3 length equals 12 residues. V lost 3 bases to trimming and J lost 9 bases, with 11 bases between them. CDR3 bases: TGTGCCAGCAGTTTTAGCCGTCTGGCCCAGTACTTC. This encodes CASSFSRLAQYF.

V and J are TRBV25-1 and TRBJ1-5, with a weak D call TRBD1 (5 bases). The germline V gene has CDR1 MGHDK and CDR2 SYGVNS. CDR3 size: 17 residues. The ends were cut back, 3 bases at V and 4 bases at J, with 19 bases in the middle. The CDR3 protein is CASSDGGGFPPNQPQHF. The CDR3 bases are TGTGCCAGCAGTGATGGGGGGGGGTTTCCCCCTAATCAGCCCCAGCATTTT.

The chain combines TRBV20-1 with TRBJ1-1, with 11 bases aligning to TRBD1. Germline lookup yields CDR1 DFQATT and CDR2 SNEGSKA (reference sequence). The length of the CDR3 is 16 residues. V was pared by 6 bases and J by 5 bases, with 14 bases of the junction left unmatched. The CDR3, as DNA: TGCAGTGCCAGTGGACAGGGGGCTGTGTCGGTAACTGAAGCTTTCTTT. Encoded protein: CSASGQGAVSVTEAFF.

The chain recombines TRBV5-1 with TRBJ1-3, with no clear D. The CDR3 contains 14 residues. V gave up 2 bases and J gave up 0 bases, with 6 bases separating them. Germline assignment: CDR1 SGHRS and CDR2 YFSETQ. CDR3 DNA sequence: TGCGCCAGCAGCTTTGGGCTCTCTGGAAACACCATATATTTT. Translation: CASSFGLSGNTIYF.

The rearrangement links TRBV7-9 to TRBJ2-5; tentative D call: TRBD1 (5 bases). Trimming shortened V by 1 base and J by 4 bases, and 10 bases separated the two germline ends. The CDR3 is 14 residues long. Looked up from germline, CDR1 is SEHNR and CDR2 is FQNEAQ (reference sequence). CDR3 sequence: CASSLGTTRETQYF. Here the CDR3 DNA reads TGTGCCAGCAGCTTAGGGACAACAAGAGAGACCCAGTACTTC.

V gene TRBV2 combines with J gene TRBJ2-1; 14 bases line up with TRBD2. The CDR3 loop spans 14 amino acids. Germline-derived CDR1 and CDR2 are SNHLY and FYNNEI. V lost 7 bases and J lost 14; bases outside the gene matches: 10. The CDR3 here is CASTAGTSGSRKFF. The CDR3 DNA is TGTGCCAGCACCGCCGGGACTAGCGGGAGTCGGAAGTTCTTC. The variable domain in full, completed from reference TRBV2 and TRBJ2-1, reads EPEVTQTPSHQVTQMGQEVILRCVPISNHLYFYWYRQILGQKVEFLVSFYNNEISEKSEIFDDQFSVERPDGSNFTLKIRSTKLEDSAMYFCASTAGTSGSRKFFGPGTRLTVL.

DNA for the CDR3: TGTGCCAGCAGTTACTCAGGGGAGGTCAATCAGCCCCAGCATTTT. Translated: CASSYSGEVNQPQHF. V and J are TRBV6-2 or TRBV6-3 and TRBJ1-5; TRBD1 might be the D (5 bases). V was shortened by 0 bases and J by 3 bases, with 9 bases between the two germline ends. Per germline, CDR1 MNHEY and CDR2 SVGEGT. There are 15 residues in the CDR3.

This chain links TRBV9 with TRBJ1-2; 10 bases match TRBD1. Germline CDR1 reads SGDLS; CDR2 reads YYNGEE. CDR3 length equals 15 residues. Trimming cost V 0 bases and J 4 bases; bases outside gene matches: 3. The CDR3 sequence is CASSVVGQGFYGYTF. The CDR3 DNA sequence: TGTGCCAGCAGCGTAGTGGGACAGGGGTTCTATGGCTACACCTTC. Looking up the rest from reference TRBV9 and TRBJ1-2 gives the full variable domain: DSGVTQTPKHLITATGQRVTLRCSPRSGDLSVYWYQQSLDQGLQFLIQYYNGEERAKGNILERFSAQQFPDLHSELNLSSLELGDSALYFCASSVVGQGFYGYTFGSGTRLTVV.

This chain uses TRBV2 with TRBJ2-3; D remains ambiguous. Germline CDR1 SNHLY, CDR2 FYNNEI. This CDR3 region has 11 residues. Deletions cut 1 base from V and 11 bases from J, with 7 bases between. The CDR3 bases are TGTGCCAGCAGTGAAGGGGCTGGGCAGTATTTT. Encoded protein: CASSEGAGQYF.

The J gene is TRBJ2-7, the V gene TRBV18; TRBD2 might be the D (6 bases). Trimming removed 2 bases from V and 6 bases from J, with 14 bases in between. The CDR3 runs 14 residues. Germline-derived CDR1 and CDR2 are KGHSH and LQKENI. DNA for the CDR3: TGTGCCAGCTCACCAGGCAGGGAGGCAGGCGAGCAGTACTTC. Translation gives CASSPGREAGEQYF.